This passage covers 30 T cell receptor beta chains from one sample sequenced in a study of cytomegalovirus exposure and HLA in healthy donors. The table came from immunoSEQ multiplex PCR; TCRdb's copy has only in-frame clones and leaves some out. The data hold about 67,000 clones, with 94% observed a single time. The specimen sequenced was PBMCs. The source is a young woman in good health and CMV-seronegative.

The V gene is TRBV5-1, the J gene TRBJ1-6; D gene uncertain. Germline CDR1 SGHRS, CDR2 YFSETQ. V lost 0 bases to trimming and J lost 9 bases, with 13 bases between them. This CDR3 region has 15 residues. This chain's CDR3 is CASSLAGGSGSPLHF. DNA of the CDR3: TGCGCCAGCAGCTTGGCCGGAGGGTCGGGTTCACCCCTCCACTTT.

This clone was seen just once. The chain joins TRBV2 to TRBJ1-4, with a tentative D call TRBD1 (5 bases). This CDR3 is 14 amino acids long. V dropped 7 bases and J dropped 8 bases, with 17 bases sitting between them. Germline lookup yields CDR1 SNHLY and CDR2 FYNNEI. The CDR3 nucleotides are TGTGCCAGCACCCCCAGGGCCCCTGGGGAAAAACTGTTTTTT. As protein: CASTPRAPGEKLFF. Full variable domain (rest looked up from reference TRBV2 and TRBJ1-4): EPEVTQTPSHQVTQMGQEVILRCVPISNHLYFYWYRQILGQKVEFLVSFYNNEISEKSEIFDDQFSVERPDGSNFTLKIRSTKLEDSAMYFCASTPRAPGEKLFFGSGTQLSVL.

The V call is TRBV28, the J call TRBJ2-1; 9 positions agree with TRBD2. Losses at the gene ends were 6 bases for V and 6 bases for J; bases not matched to a gene: 9. This CDR3 has 15 amino acids. Germline V gene sequence: CDR1 MDHEN, CDR2 SYDVKM. The DNA for the CDR3 is TGTGCCAGCAGGTCCGGGACTAGCTTGGTCAATGAGCAGTTCTTC. It specifies CASRSGTSLVNEQFF.

The chain has TRBV5-4 and TRBJ2-3; 12 bases fit TRBD1. This CDR3 has 15 residues. V trimming: 5 bases; J trimming: 5 bases; junction bases outside the gene matches: 6. Germline V lookup: CDR1 SGHNT, CDR2 YYREEE (reference sequence). The CDR3 loop reads CASRRGQGALDTQYF. The CDR3 region has the DNA TGTGCCAGCAGGCGGGGACAGGGGGCGTTAGATACGCAGTATTTT.

This clone is a singleton in its sample. The chain couples TRBV5-6 to TRBJ1-4, with D hard to call. V was pared by 7 bases and J by 0 bases, with 4 bases between. This CDR3 has 12 residues. Germline lookup yields CDR1 SGHDT and CDR2 YYEEEE. The CDR3 spells CASVSTNEKLFF. The CDR3 DNA follows: TGTGCCAGCGTCTCAACTAATGAAAAACTGTTTTTT.

The chain has TRBV7-3 and TRBJ2-1; D is unclear. Germline-derived CDR1 and CDR2 are SGHTA and FQGTGA. The V and J ends lost 5 bases and 7 bases respectively, with 15 bases between them. CDR3 length: 14 amino acids. CDR3 sequence: CASSRTLRTNEQFF. CDR3 in DNA: TGTGCCAGCAGCCGAACCCTACGAACTAATGAGCAGTTCTTC.

The V and J genes are TRBV28 and TRBJ2-3; TRBD2 matches 7 bases. Germline V gene sequence: CDR1 MDHEN, CDR2 SYDVKM. Trimming cost V 8 bases and J 6 bases; bases outside gene matches: 20. The CDR3 is made up of 17 amino acids. The CDR3 sequence is CASAGTSSRGNRDTQYF. Written as DNA, the CDR3 is TGTGCCAGCGCCGGAACTTCTTCGCGGGGGAATCGTGATACGCAGTATTTT. Full variable domain (missing parts from reference TRBV28 and TRBJ2-3): DVKVTQSSRYLVKRTGEKVFLECVQDMDHENMFWYRQDPGLGLRLIYFSYDVKMKEKGDIPEGYSVSREKKERFSLILESASTNQTSMYLCASAGTSSRGNRDTQYFGPGTRLTVL.

The chain uses TRBV2 and TRBJ1-3; D is uncertain. There are 14 residues in the CDR3. Germline V gives CDR1 SNHLY, CDR2 FYNNEI. Trimming left V 3 bases short and J 0 bases short, with 6 bases between. The CDR3 DNA reads TGTGCCAGCAGTGAGAGGGTCTCTGGAAACACCATATATTTT. Its protein product is CASSERVSGNTIYF.

The rearrangement links TRBV10-3 to TRBJ2-4; 9 nucleotides agree with TRBD1. The germline V gene encodes CDR1 ENHRY and CDR2 SYGVKD. V lost 0 bases and J lost 0; bases outside the gene matches: 9. This CDR3 has 19 amino acids. The CDR3 coding sequence is TGTGCCATCAGTGAGTCGTTTGGACAGGGGCGACTAGCCAAAAACATTCAGTACTTC. This translates into CAISESFGQGRLAKNIQYF.

V is TRBV11-2 and J is TRBJ2-3; D is perhaps TRBD2 (6 bases). The V and J ends lost 1 base and 0 bases respectively, with 17 bases between them. This CDR3 spans 18 amino acids. Germline assignment: CDR1 SGHAT and CDR2 FQNNGV. This CDR3 is CASSLVSLGTGSTDTQYF. Written as DNA, the CDR3 is TGTGCCAGCAGCTTAGTGTCTCTCGGGACTGGAAGCACAGATACGCAGTATTTT.

The chain links TRBV7-6 to TRBJ1-1; maybe TRBD1 (6 bases). Germline V lookup: CDR1 SGHVS, CDR2 FNYEAQ. The CDR3 runs to 13 residues. With 1 base removed from V and 6 bases from J, the gap between germline ends came to 9 bases. The CDR3 reads CASSLGRTAEAFF. The CDR3 DNA sequence: TGTGCCAGCAGCTTAGGGAGGACAGCTGAAGCTTTCTTT. Using reference TRBV7-6 and TRBJ1-1 for the parts outside the CDR3, the full variable domain is GAGVSQSPRYKVTKRGQDVALRCDPISGHVSLYWYRQALGQGPEFLTYFNYEAQQDKSGLPNDRFSAERPEGSISTLTIQRTEQRDSAMYRCASSLGRTAEAFFGQGTRLTVV.

The chain recombines TRBV28 with TRBJ2-3, with 11 bases lining up with TRBD2. V shed 8 bases and J 6 bases; nucleotides not matched to a gene: 10. The V gene's germline CDR1 is MDHEN and CDR2 SYDVKM. The CDR3 extends over 15 amino acids. The CDR3 DNA reads as TGTGCCAGCCCGCCTAGCGGGGGGCGATTCGATACGCAGTATTTT. It yields the protein CASPPSGGRFDTQYF.

The J gene is TRBJ2-7, the V gene TRBV2; possibly TRBD2 for D (6 bases). The germline V gene has CDR1 SNHLY and CDR2 FYNNEI. This CDR3 is 15 amino acids long. V gave up 2 bases and J gave up 0 bases, with 11 bases separating them. The CDR3 protein is CASSEILGGSYEQYF. For the CDR3, the DNA is TGTGCCAGCAGTGAAATTCTGGGGGGCTCCTACGAGCAGTACTTC.

J is TRBJ2-7 and V is TRBV7-9, with 9 bases matching TRBD1. Germline CDR1 is SEHNR and CDR2 is FQNEAQ (reference sequence). The CDR3 is made up of 17 amino acids. The ends lost 5 bases at V and 0 bases at J; junction bases unmatched: 11. The CDR3 DNA is TGTGCCAGCAGCACGGGCCCCGGGACAGGGCTCTCCTACGAGCAGTACTTC. Amino acids: CASSTGPGTGLSYEQYF.

The chain employs TRBV4-3 and TRBJ2-5; D is unclear. V was pared by 2 bases and J by 7 bases, with 17 bases between. Germline loops: CDR1 LGHNA, CDR2 YSLEER. The CDR3 sequence is 15 residues long. The CDR3 DNA reads as TGCGCCAGCAGCCAAAACCTAGAAACGTCGGGGACCCAGTACTTC. Amino acid sequence: CASSQNLETSGTQYF.

The chain joins TRBV9 to TRBJ1-1; TRBD1 is a possible D gene (6 bases). The V and J ends lost 3 bases and 0 bases respectively, with 12 bases between them. The CDR3 covers 15 residues. Germline V lookup: CDR1 SGDLS, CDR2 YYNGEE. Written as DNA, the CDR3 is TGTGCCAGCAGCGAATGGACAGTCCTGAACACTGAAGCTTTCTTT. It codes for CASSEWTVLNTEAFF.

This chain uses TRBV11-1 with TRBJ1-1; TRBD1 is a possible D gene (6 bases). Deletions cut 5 bases from V and 4 bases from J, with 11 bases between. The CDR3 has 13 residues. From germline, CDR1 is SGHAT and CDR2 FQDESV (reference sequence). The CDR3 loop is CASSAEGGTEAFF. The CDR3 DNA reads as TGTGCCAGCAGCGCAGAAGGGGGCACTGAAGCTTTCTTT.

This rearrangement joins TRBV27 to TRBJ2-2; a possible D gene is TRBD1 (5 bases). V lost 6 bases to trimming and J lost 0 bases, with 14 bases between them. This CDR3 has 16 residues. Germline V gene lookup returns CDR1 MNHEY and CDR2 SMNVEV (reference sequence). DNA of the CDR3: TGTGCCAGCAGCCGCCGACAGCTCGCGAACACCGGGGAGCTGTTTTTT. This encodes CASSRRQLANTGELFF.

The V and J genes are TRBV4-2 and TRBJ2-7; 10 bases map to TRBD2. Germline CDR1 is LGHNA and CDR2 is YNFKEQ. V lost 2 bases, J lost 1 base, and 5 bases stayed unmatched. This CDR3 has 16 residues. The CDR3, as DNA: TGTGCCAGCAGCCAACGAGCGGGGGGGACTTCCTACGAGCAGTACTTC. It translates to CASSQRAGGTSYEQYF.

The J gene is TRBJ1-1, the V gene TRBV7-9; D is possibly TRBD1 (6 bases). The length of the CDR3 is 14 residues. Germline V lookup: CDR1 SEHNR, CDR2 FQNEAQ (reference sequence). The V and J ends lost 4 bases and 4 bases respectively, with 13 bases between them. CDR3 nucleotide sequence: TGTGCCAGCAGCTCCCGGGGGGCTGGCACTGAAGCTTTCTTT. This encodes CASSSRGAGTEAFF. The full variable domain, its missing parts supplied by reference TRBV7-9 and TRBJ1-1, is DTGVSQNPRHKITKRGQNVTFRCDPISEHNRLYWYRQTLGQGPEFLTYFQNEAQLEKSRLLSDRFSAERPKGSFSTLEIQRTEQGDSAMYLCASSSRGAGTEAFFGQGTRLTVV.

The V and J genes are TRBV19 and TRBJ2-3; 9 bases match TRBD1. V lost 5 bases, J lost 0 bases, and 6 bases stayed unmatched. There are 16 residues in the CDR3. From germline, CDR1 is LNHDA and CDR2 SQIVND (reference sequence). The CDR3 sequence: CASSGTGTGSTDTQYF. The DNA of the CDR3 is TGTGCCAGTAGTGGGACCGGGACAGGGAGCACAGATACGCAGTATTTT. The whole variable domain, filled in from reference TRBV19 and TRBJ2-3, reads DGGITQSPKYLFRKEGQNVTLSCEQNLNHDAMYWYRQDPGQGLRLIYYSQIVNDFQKGDIAEGYSVSREKKESFPLTVTSAQKNPTAFYLCASSGTGTGSTDTQYFGPGTRLTVL.

The gene calls are TRBV7-9 and TRBJ1-2; 10 positions match TRBD1. V lost 1 base and J lost 2; bases outside the gene matches: 1. The CDR3 is 15 amino acids. Per the germline V gene, CDR1 is SEHNR and CDR2 is FQNEAQ (reference sequence). In DNA, the CDR3 is TGTGCCAGCAGCTTAGGACAGGGGGCGAACTATGGCTACACCTTC. It specifies CASSLGQGANYGYTF.

The V gene is TRBV18, the J gene TRBJ2-5, with 8 nucleotides matching TRBD2. The CDR3 totals 16 residues. CDR1 KGHSH and CDR2 LQKENI come from the germline V gene. Germline trimming cut 0 bases from V and 4 bases from J; bases unmatched to any gene: 7. The CDR3 loop is CASSPPSSGGGETQYF. In DNA, the CDR3 is TGTGCCAGCTCACCACCGTCCAGCGGGGGAGGAGAGACCCAGTACTTC. Filled out from reference TRBV18 and TRBJ2-5, the complete variable domain reads NAGVMQNPRHLVRRRGQEARLRCSPMKGHSHVYWYRQLPEEGLKFMVYLQKENIIDESGMPKERFSAEFPKEGPSILRIQQVVRGDSAAYFCASSPPSSGGGETQYFGPGTRLLVL.

The V gene is TRBV28, the J gene TRBJ1-6; TRBD1 aligns across 7 bases. Trimming took 10 bases from V and 3 from J; bases not matched to a gene: 12. CDR1 and CDR2 (germline): MDHEN, SYDVKM. The length of the CDR3 is 16 residues. The CDR3 DNA reads as TGTGCCACCGAAGAGACAGGGTCCCTCTATAATTCACCCCTCCACTTT. Amino acids: CATEETGSLYNSPLHF.

This rearrangement joins TRBV6-4 to TRBJ2-1; 13 nucleotides align to TRBD2. Germline CDR1 MRHNA, CDR2 SNTAGT. The trim removed 4 bases at V and 7 bases at J, leaving 7 bases unmatched. The CDR3 contains 16 residues. CDR3 bases: TGTGCCAGCAGTGGCCCCACTAGCGGGGGGGCGAATGAGCAGTTCTTC. Protein: CASSGPTSGGANEQFF.

This chain uses TRBV28 with TRBJ1-5; D uncertain. CDR1 MDHEN and CDR2 SYDVKM come from the germline V gene. The CDR3 sequence is 13 residues long. The germline V and J ends were trimmed by 2 bases and 4 bases, with 6 bases remaining between them. The CDR3: CASSLTENQPQHF. CDR3 coding DNA: TGTGCCAGCAGTTTAACCGAGAATCAGCCCCAGCATTTT. The entire variable domain, with the rest obtained from reference TRBV28 and TRBJ1-5, is as follows: DVKVTQSSRYLVKRTGEKVFLECVQDMDHENMFWYRQDPGLGLRLIYFSYDVKMKEKGDIPEGYSVSREKKERFSLILESASTNQTSMYLCASSLTENQPQHFGDGTRLSIL.

The chain is built from TRBV5-1 and TRBJ1-4; 7 nucleotides match TRBD1. Germline CDR1 SGHRS, CDR2 YFSETQ. Unmatched junction bases numbered 13, after V lost 6 bases and J lost 8 bases. This CDR3 is 15 amino acids long. In DNA form, the CDR3 reads TGCGCCAGCAAGGGGGCAGGGGGGCGTAAGGAAAAACTGTTTTTT. Translated, it gives CASKGAGGRKEKLFF. The full variable domain, its missing parts supplied by reference TRBV5-1 and TRBJ1-4, is KAGVTQTPRYLIKTRGQQVTLSCSPISGHRSVSWYQQTPGQGLQFLFEYFSETQRNKGNFPGRFSGRQFSNSRSEMNVSTLELGDSALYLCASKGAGGRKEKLFFGSGTQLSVL.

The V gene is TRBV4-1, the J gene TRBJ2-1, with 7 bases fitting TRBD2. There are 15 residues in the CDR3. The junction had 7 bases not matched to a gene; V was cut back by 0 bases and J by 8 bases. The germline V gene encodes CDR1 MGHRA and CDR2 YSYEKL. CDR3 coding DNA: TGCGCCAGCAGCCAAGATTTACGCGGGGGTTATGAGCAGTTCTTC. It codes for CASSQDLRGGYEQFF.

The V gene is TRBV18, the J gene TRBJ2-2; D is perhaps TRBD1 (5 bases). The germline V and J ends were trimmed by 5 bases and 7 bases, with 20 bases remaining between them. CDR1 is KGHSH, CDR2 LQKENI, per germline. The CDR3 contains 16 residues. This CDR3 is CASSGVAGRNGGELFF. The DNA of the CDR3 is TGTGCCAGCTCAGGAGTCGCAGGGCGGAACGGCGGGGAGCTGTTTTTT.

The chain uses TRBV27 and TRBJ2-7, with a weak D call TRBD2 (5 bases). V lost 0 bases to trimming and J lost 6 bases, with 18 bases between them. Germline V gene sequence: CDR1 MNHEY, CDR2 SMNVEV (reference sequence). The CDR3 is 16 residues long. CDR3 in amino acids: CASSLSKRFSGFEQYF. CDR3 DNA sequence: TGTGCCAGCAGTTTATCGAAGAGGTTCTCGGGGTTCGAGCAGTACTTC.